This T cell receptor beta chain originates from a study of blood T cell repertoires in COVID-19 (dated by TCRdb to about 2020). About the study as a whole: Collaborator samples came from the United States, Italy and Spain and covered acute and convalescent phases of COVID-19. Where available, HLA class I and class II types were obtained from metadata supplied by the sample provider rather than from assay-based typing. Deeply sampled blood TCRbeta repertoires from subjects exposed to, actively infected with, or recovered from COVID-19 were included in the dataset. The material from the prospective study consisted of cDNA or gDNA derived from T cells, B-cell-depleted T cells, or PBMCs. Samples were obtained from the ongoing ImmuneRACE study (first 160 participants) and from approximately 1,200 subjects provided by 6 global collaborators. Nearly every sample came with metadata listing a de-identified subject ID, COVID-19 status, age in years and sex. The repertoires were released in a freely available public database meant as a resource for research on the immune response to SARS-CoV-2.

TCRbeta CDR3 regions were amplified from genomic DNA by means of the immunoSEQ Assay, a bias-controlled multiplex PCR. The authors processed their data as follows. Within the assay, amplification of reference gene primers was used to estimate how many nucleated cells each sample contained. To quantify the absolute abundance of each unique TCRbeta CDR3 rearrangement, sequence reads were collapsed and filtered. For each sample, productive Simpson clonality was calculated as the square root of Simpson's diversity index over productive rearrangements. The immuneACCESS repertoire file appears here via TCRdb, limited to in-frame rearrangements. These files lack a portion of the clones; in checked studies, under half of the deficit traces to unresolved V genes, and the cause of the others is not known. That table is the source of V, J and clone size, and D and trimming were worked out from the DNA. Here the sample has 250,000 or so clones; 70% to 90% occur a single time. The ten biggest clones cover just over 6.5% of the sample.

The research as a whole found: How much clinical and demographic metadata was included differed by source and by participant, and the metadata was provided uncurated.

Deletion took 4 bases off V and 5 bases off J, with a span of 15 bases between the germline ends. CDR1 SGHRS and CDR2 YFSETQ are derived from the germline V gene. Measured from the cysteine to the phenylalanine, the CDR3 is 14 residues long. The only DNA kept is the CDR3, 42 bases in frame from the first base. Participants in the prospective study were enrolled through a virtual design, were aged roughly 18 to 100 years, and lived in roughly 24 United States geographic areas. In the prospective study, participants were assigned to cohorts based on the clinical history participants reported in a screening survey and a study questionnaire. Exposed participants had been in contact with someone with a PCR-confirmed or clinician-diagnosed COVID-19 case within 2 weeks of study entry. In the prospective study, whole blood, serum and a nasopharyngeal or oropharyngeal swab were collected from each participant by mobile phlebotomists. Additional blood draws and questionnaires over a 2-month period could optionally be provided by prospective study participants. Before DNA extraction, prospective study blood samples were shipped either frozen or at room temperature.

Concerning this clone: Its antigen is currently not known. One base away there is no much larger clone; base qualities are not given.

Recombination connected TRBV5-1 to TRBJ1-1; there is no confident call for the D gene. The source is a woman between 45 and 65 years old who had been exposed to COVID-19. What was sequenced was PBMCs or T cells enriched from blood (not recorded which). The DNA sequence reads TGCGCCAGCAGCCTTCTTGGCGCGGGGACTGAAGCTTTCTTT. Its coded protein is CASSLLGAGTEAFF.